The following is a T cell receptor beta chain sequence with its context. The time point was: patch test 3, about 24 weeks after DPC sensitization. Stated treatment: therapeutic diphenylcyclopropenone sensitization with weekly scalp DPC. At every patch-test visit, blood was drawn before the patch test was applied. These data belong to a study of human T cells and chemical hapten exposure. Turning to the study itself: Patients had diphenylcyclopropenone applied to the scalp weekly throughout the roughly 22-week study.

Germline assignment: CDR1 MNHEY and CDR2 SVGAGI. The CDR3 has 17 residues. The V and J ends lost 3 bases and 5 bases respectively, with 22 bases between them. Within the library, unique molecular identifiers were attached to each individual cDNA molecule. In the original analysis: TCR counts had a median of 95,638 per sample and spanned 23,224 to 690,600. One entry per CDR3 protein results from TCRdb running MiXCR on the RACE reads. What appears here as the V and J calls and clone size reflects TCRdb's work, not the paper's. Of around 85,000 distinct CDR3 sequences detected, 13% appear once; the ten largest clones hold around 5.8%.

This chain uses TRBV6-5 with TRBJ1-1; no firm D call. The receptor's source is a woman between 45 and 65 years old with alopecia areata. Some clones in this sample may be carry-over from other donors' samples. The source was whole blood, collected in connection with sensitization to the hapten diphenylcyclopropenone (DPC). The CDR3 nucleotides are TGTGCCAGCAGTTATACTCCCGGACGTAGGTCGAAGACTGAAGCTTTCTTT. The encoded protein is CASSYTPGRRSKTEAFF.